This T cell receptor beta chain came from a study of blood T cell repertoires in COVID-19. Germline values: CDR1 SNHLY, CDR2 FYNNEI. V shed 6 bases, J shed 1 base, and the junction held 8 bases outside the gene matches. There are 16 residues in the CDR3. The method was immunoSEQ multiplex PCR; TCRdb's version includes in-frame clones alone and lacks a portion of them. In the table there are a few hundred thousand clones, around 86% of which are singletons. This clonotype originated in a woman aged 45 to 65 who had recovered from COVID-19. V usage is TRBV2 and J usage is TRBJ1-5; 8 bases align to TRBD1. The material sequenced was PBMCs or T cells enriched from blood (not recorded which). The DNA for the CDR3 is TGTGCCAGCAGGGGAGACAGGGGCGTGAGCAATCAGCCCCAGCATTTT. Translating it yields CASRGDRGVSNQPQHF.